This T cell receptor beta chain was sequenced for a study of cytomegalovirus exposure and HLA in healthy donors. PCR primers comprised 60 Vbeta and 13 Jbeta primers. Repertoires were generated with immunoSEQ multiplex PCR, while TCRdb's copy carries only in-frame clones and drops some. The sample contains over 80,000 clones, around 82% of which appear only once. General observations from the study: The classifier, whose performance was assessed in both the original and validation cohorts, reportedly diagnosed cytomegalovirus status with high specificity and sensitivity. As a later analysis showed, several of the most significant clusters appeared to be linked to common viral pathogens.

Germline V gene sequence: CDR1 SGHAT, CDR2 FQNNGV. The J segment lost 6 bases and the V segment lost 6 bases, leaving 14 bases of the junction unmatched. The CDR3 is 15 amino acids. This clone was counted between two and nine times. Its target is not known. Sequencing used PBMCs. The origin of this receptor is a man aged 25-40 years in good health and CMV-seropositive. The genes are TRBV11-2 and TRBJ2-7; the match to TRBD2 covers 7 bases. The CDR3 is CASRKRSSGTSEQYF. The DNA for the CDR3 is TGTGCCAGCAGGAAAAGGTCGAGCGGGACCAGCGAGCAGTACTTC.